This T cell receptor beta chain was documented in a study of blood T cells in healthy people across ages. Regarding the study as a whole: Expanded clonotype shifts may have been confounded, as the donors had an unknown CMV status. Bulk PBMC profiling left naive and antigen-experienced comparisons inconclusive.

A second 7 to 11 cycle PCR used barcoded and J-beta primers. MiXCR, run by TCRdb on the 5' RACE reads, gives a single entry per CDR3 protein. The top ten hold 9.4% of the sample, which has hundreds of thousands of distinct CDR3 sequences, around 25% seen once. The ends were cut back, 2 bases at V and 8 bases at J, with 15 bases in the middle. The CDR3 sequence is 14 residues long. CDR1 is MNHEY and CDR2 is SVGEGT in the germline V gene. Samples each yielded at least 6 micrograms of total RNA. This clonotype was found a few times. Its antigen is undetermined. The sample also formed part of further work on T cells of mothers and their children. Per that study: Every microgram of extracted RNA entered cDNA synthesis, about 1.5 ug per 15 ul.

The chain uses TRBV6-2 or TRBV6-3 and TRBJ1-2; D gene ambiguous. The sequenced material came from blood. This TCR was recovered from a boy aged 5-17 years in good health. The CDR3 spells CASSYGDPRTGYTF. The CDR3 region has the DNA TGTGCCAGCAGTTACGGTGACCCCCGCACCGGCTACACCTTC.